This T cell receptor beta chain derives from a study of CD4 T cells in relation to SARS-CoV-2 and coronaviruses. Clones were sequenced by immunoSEQ multiplex PCR, and TCRdb holds only the in-frame ones, with some missing. The table lists 10,000 or so clones, roughly 84% of them singletons, with less than 30% in the top ten. The CDR3 totals 14 residues. Trimming cost V 2 bases and J 7 bases, with 11 bases left between them. Per the germline V gene, CDR1 is MNHEY and CDR2 is SVGEGT. Unexposed donor CD4+ T cells date from about 2010-2019, before the COVID-19 pandemic. CD4+ T cells were isolated from the cells after nine to eleven days of culture. Cultures held two million PBMCs per well with roughly 10 IU/ml IL-2. With regard to this clone: What it binds is unknown.

Material for sequencing was CD4+ T cells from PBMCs, cultured in vitro. This clonotype originated in a human donor in good health. V and J are TRBV6-2 or TRBV6-3 and TRBJ1-4; D is perhaps TRBD1 (5 bases). The CDR3 nucleotides read TGTGCCAGCAGTTACGGAGGGCAGGGTGAAAAACTGTTTTTT. It is translated as CASSYGGQGEKLFF.